Each of the 14 T cell receptor beta chains below was sequenced from the same sample in a study of T-cell memory formation after mild COVID-19. TCRdb re-derived calls from the 5' RACE reads in MiXCR, one entry per CDR3 protein. Of 550,000 to 650,000 distinct CDR3 sequences listed, about 18% are singletons. Sequencing used PBMCs or a T cell subset sorted from them (not recorded which). All receptors come from an adult woman who had mild COVID-19 (a few samples of this study predate the infection). Cell type and time point are not known.

The chain employs TRBV12-5 and TRBJ2-1; D remains unclear. Germline V gene sequence: CDR1 LGHNT, CDR2 FRNRAP. This CDR3 spans 15 amino acids. The germline V and J ends were trimmed by 0 bases and 4 bases, with 10 bases remaining between them. The CDR3 here is CASGLVGAFYNEQFF. CDR3 bases: TGTGCTAGTGGTTTGGTAGGCGCCTTTTACAATGAGCAGTTCTTC.

J is TRBJ2-7 and V is TRBV24-1; D is undetermined. V gave up 0 bases and J gave up 3 bases, with 14 bases separating them. There are 16 residues in the CDR3. Germline V gene lookup returns CDR1 KGHDR and CDR2 SFDVKD. CDR3 loop: CATSDLKNPTVYEQYF. Here the CDR3 DNA reads TGTGCCACCAGTGATTTGAAGAATCCTACGGTCTACGAGCAGTACTTC.

This clonotype occurred a few times. This chain links TRBV20-1 with TRBJ2-3, with a possible D match to TRBD1 (6 bases). The CDR3 consists of 14 residues. V lost 6 bases to trimming and J lost 3 bases, with 16 bases between them. Germline CDR1 and CDR2: DFQATT and SNEGSKA (reference sequence). CDR3 in DNA: TGCAGTGCGCCGGACAGAGTAGTTACAGATACGCAGTATTTT. As protein: CSAPDRVVTDTQYF.

This sequence joins TRBV5-1 and TRBJ1-1; D might be TRBD1 (5 bases). Germline V CDR1 and CDR2: SGHRS, YFSETQ. V lost 1 base and J lost 1, with 11 bases in between. This CDR3 comprises 15 residues. This CDR3 reads CASSLFAGTNTEAFF. In DNA, the CDR3 is TGCGCCAGCAGCTTGTTTGCAGGGACGAACACTGAAGCTTTCTTT.

This chain links TRBV5-6 with TRBJ1-2; a possible D gene is TRBD1 (6 bases). The CDR3 loop spans 16 amino acids. The germline V gene has CDR1 SGHDT and CDR2 YYEEEE. V was shortened by 0 bases and J by 3 bases, with 15 bases between the two germline ends. The CDR3 DNA follows: TGTGCCAGCAGCTTGGGGGGGGCGATTTGGCACTATGGCTACACCTTC. Translation gives CASSLGGAIWHYGYTF. Combining the CDR3 with reference TRBV5-6 and TRBJ1-2 gives the whole variable domain DAGVTQSPTHLIKTRGQQVTLRCSPKSGHDTVSWYQQALGQGPQFIFQYYEEEERQRGNFPDRFSGHQFPNYSSELNVNALLLGDSALYLCASSLGGAIWHYGYTFGSGTRLTVV.

In this sample, this clonotype turned up a few times. The V call is TRBV24-1, the J call TRBJ2-1, with D unclear. CDR1 is KGHDR, CDR2 SFDVKD, per germline. The CDR3 extends over 15 amino acids. The V end lost 1 base, the J end lost 10 bases, and 16 bases lay between the germline ends. The CDR3 DNA reads as TGTGCCACCAGTGATTTTTCCCTCAAAGGGAACGAGCAGTTCTTC. Residues: CATSDFSLKGNEQFF.

The chain carries TRBV19 and TRBJ1-1; D might be TRBD1 (6 bases). CDR3 length equals 12 residues. Looked up from germline, CDR1 is LNHDA and CDR2 is SQIVND (reference sequence). The V gene lost 11 bases and the J gene lost 8 bases, with 18 bases spanning the gap. In DNA, the CDR3 is TGTGCCGCCTGGGGGGGCGCCTCAGAAGCTTTCTTT. Protein product: CAAWGGASEAFF.

The V gene is TRBV20-1, the J gene TRBJ2-5; 9 bases line up with TRBD2. Trimming at V came to 7 bases and at J to 7 bases, leaving 10 bases not matched to a gene. The CDR3 runs to 13 residues. CDR1 and CDR2 (germline): DFQATT, SNEGSKA (reference sequence). The CDR3 region is CSVVAGGYGTQYF. CDR3 DNA sequence: TGCAGTGTCGTTGCGGGAGGGTATGGGACCCAGTACTTC.

The table lists this clonotype with a few counts. V usage is TRBV12-3 or TRBV12-4 and J usage is TRBJ2-2, with 9 bases matching TRBD1. V was clipped by 5 bases and J by 1 base; unmatched bases: 8. There are 17 residues in the CDR3. The CDR3 nucleotides read TGTGCCAGCAGTCTCCCCCGGACAGGGGTGAACACCGGGGAGCTGTTTTTT. This encodes CASSLPRTGVNTGELFF.

The gene calls are TRBV25-1 and TRBJ2-7, with D unclear. Germline CDR1 reads MGHDK; CDR2 reads SYGVNS. The CDR3 is 17 residues long. V lost 4 bases to trimming and J lost 1 base, with 20 bases between them. The CDR3 bases are TGTGCCAGCAGTGGAGAGGCCGTGGCCCCGACGTCCTACGAGCAGTACTTC. It specifies CASSGEAVAPTSYEQYF.

The rearrangement links TRBV12-3 or TRBV12-4 to TRBJ2-2; D gene uncertain. The CDR3 has 14 amino acids. Trimming removed 4 bases at V and 0 bases at J, with 6 bases between. CDR3 region: CASSYFSNTGELFF. CDR3 sequence (DNA): TGTGCCAGCAGTTATTTTTCGAACACCGGGGAGCTGTTTTTT.

J is TRBJ2-7 and V is TRBV15, with 13 positions matching TRBD2. The trim removed 5 bases at V and 4 bases at J, leaving 11 bases unmatched. Germline V gene lookup returns CDR1 LNHNV and CDR2 YYDKDF (reference sequence). CDR3 length equals 17 residues. CDR3 loop: CATSRKTGTSGDYEQYF. The CDR3 nucleotides are TGTGCCACCAGCCGCAAAACCGGGACTAGCGGGGATTACGAGCAGTACTTC.

The sample holds many counts of this clonotype. The chain has TRBV12-3 or TRBV12-4 and TRBJ2-7, with D uncertain. The CDR3 is 12 amino acids. V was clipped by 6 bases and J by 7 bases, with 13 bases between them. CDR3 sequence (DNA): TGTGCCAGCAGCCAAGTTATGGGGGAGCAGTACTTC. Protein product: CASSQVMGEQYF.

Only a few counts were recorded for this clonotype. This chain connects TRBV18 to TRBJ2-1; D might be TRBD1 or TRBD2, each matching 5 bases. Trimming took off 3 bases at V and 9 bases at J, with 30 bases between the two ends. Germline loops: CDR1 KGHSH, CDR2 LQKENI. The CDR3 sequence is 19 residues long. The CDR3 DNA sequence: TGTGCCAGCTCACCTGCCGGGACCCTTCGCCTCAAAGATGGAGTTGAGCAGTTCTTC. Amino acid sequence: CASSPAGTLRLKDGVEQFF.